Below are 22 T cell receptor beta chains sequenced from a single sample in a study of PD-1 blockade in mismatch repair-deficient tumors. Sequenced by immunoSEQ multiplex PCR; TCRdb stores in-frame clones only, minus some. The repertoire consists of around 50,000 clones, with about 80% occurring once and the leading ten covering around 3.4%. The input for sequencing was peripheral blood, taken 4 weeks after starting pembrolizumab. Every receptor here comes from an adult with mismatch repair-deficient cancer.

In nucleotides, the CDR3 is TGTGCCAGCACGACAGGGGCTAGCGGCTACACCTTC. Protein product: CASTTGASGYTF. The V call is TRBV25-1, the J call TRBJ1-2; the match to TRBD1 covers 8 bases. The V gene's germline CDR1 is MGHDK and CDR2 SYGVNS. This CDR3 contains 12 residues. J gave up 8 bases and V 7 bases, and 6 bases lay outside the gene matches.

The chain is built from TRBV11-2 and TRBJ1-1; maybe TRBD1 (6 bases). Germline CDR1 is SGHAT and CDR2 is FQNNGV. Trimming shortened V by 2 bases and J by 11 bases, and 18 bases separated the two germline ends. The length of the CDR3 is 14 residues. This CDR3 is CASSLRYGAGDAFF. The CDR3 DNA reads as TGTGCCAGCAGCTTAAGATATGGGGCAGGGGACGCTTTCTTT.

This clone was picked up a small number of times. The V call is TRBV19, the J call TRBJ2-7, with TRBD1 as a possible D gene (6 bases). Germline V CDR1 and CDR2: LNHDA, SQIVND (reference sequence). The CDR3 covers 16 residues. V was trimmed by 9 bases and J by 3 bases, leaving 24 bases between them. CDR3 amino acids: CASSAPFRGGRYEQYF. DNA for the CDR3: TGTGCCAGCTCCGCACCCTTCAGGGGTGGTCGCTACGAGCAGTACTTC.

This chain links TRBV30 with TRBJ1-1; TRBD1 is a possible D gene (6 bases). This CDR3 comprises 13 residues. In germline, CDR1 is GTSNPN, CDR2 SVGIG (reference sequence). Trimming left V 7 bases short and J 4 bases short, with 16 bases between. CDR3 loop: CALIRGWGTEAFF. CDR3 in DNA: TGTGCCTTAATCAGGGGATGGGGCACTGAAGCTTTCTTT.

This chain links TRBV19 with TRBJ1-2; 7 bases match TRBD1. This CDR3 has 15 residues. Germline V gene lookup returns CDR1 LNHDA and CDR2 SQIVND (reference sequence). Germline trimming cut 7 bases from V and 4 bases from J; bases unmatched to any gene: 12. Written as DNA, the CDR3 is TGTGCCAGTACTCCCGGCAGGGGGAGGTTCTATGGCTACACCTTC. Its protein is CASTPGRGRFYGYTF.

This clone was detected a few times. The V call is TRBV11-3, the J call TRBJ1-3; 9 bases map to TRBD1. This CDR3 is built from 16 residues. Trimming at V came to 5 bases and at J to 3 bases, leaving 8 bases not matched to a gene. Germline V gene data show CDR1 as SGHNT and CDR2 as YENEEA. CDR3 protein: CASSARGQGSGNTIYF. As DNA, the CDR3 is TGTGCCAGCAGCGCCCGCGGACAGGGGAGTGGAAACACCATATATTTT.

This chain joins TRBV5-1 and TRBJ2-7, with D hard to call. This CDR3 region has 14 residues. Trimming cost V 0 bases and J 2 bases, with 9 bases left between them. Germline CDR1 is SGHRS and CDR2 is YFSETQ. The CDR3 bases are TGCGCCAGCAGCTTGGAACTCATAGCCTACGAGCAGTACTTC. Translated, it gives CASSLELIAYEQYF.

The genes are TRBV5-1 and TRBJ1-3; D is perhaps TRBD1 (5 bases). V was cut by 0 bases and J by 1 base, with 14 bases left in between. The length of the CDR3 is 17 residues. Per the germline V gene, CDR1 is SGHRS and CDR2 is YFSETQ. The CDR3 is CASSLEGSPGSGNTIYF. DNA for the CDR3: TGCGCCAGCAGCTTGGAGGGGTCCCCGGGATCTGGAAACACCATATATTTT.

V gene TRBV18 combines with J gene TRBJ2-7, with TRBD1 identical over 7 bases. CDR3 size: 13 residues. CDR1 KGHSH and CDR2 LQKENI come from the germline V gene. With V trimmed by 4 bases and J by 2 bases, 2 bases remained unmatched. CDR3 amino acids: CASSRDSTYEQYF. CDR3 in DNA: TGTGCCAGCTCACGGGACAGCACCTACGAGCAGTACTTC.

This chain uses TRBV11-2 with TRBJ2-1, with a tentative D call TRBD2 (5 bases). This CDR3 comprises 12 residues. V was trimmed by 5 bases and J by 6 bases, leaving 8 bases between them. The germline V gene has CDR1 SGHAT and CDR2 FQNNGV. The CDR3 reads CASSPSGNEQFF. CDR3 in DNA: TGTGCCAGCAGCCCCAGCGGCAATGAGCAGTTCTTC.

The chain employs TRBV12-5 and TRBJ1-3, with TRBD1 matching over 7 bases. The trim removed 8 bases at V and 4 bases at J, leaving 8 bases unmatched. CDR1 and CDR2 (germline): LGHNT, FRNRAP. The CDR3 has 14 amino acids. CDR3: CASYEGASGNTIYF. The DNA for the CDR3 is TGTGCTAGTTACGAGGGGGCTTCGGGAAACACCATATATTTT.

Concerning this clone: A read error may produce the germline difference seen at one junction end. The chain links TRBV7-7 to TRBJ2-5; 11 bases are a match to TRBD2. The CDR3 length is 14 residues. From germline, CDR1 is SSHAT and CDR2 FNYEAQ (reference sequence). The CDR3 sequence: CASSPRTSGETQYF. The CDR3 nucleotides are TGTGCTAGCAGCCCTAGGACTAGCGGGGAGACCCAGTACTTC.

This clone was seen once. This CDR3 is CASSADPAGNTIYF. CDR3 DNA sequence: TGTGCCAGCAGCGCGGACCCGGCTGGAAACACCATATATTTT. V usage is TRBV9 and J usage is TRBJ1-3; the D is unclear. This CDR3 region has 14 residues. V lost 3 bases and J 2 bases, leaving 9 bases between the germline ends. Germline V gene data show CDR1 as SGDLS and CDR2 as YYNGEE.

The CDR3 sequence is CASSERQNNQPQHF. Written as DNA, the CDR3 is TGTGCCAGCAGTGAGCGACAGAACAATCAGCCCCAGCATTTT. This chain connects TRBV6-1 to TRBJ1-5, with TRBD1 as a possible D gene (5 bases). The germline V gene encodes CDR1 MNHNS and CDR2 SASEGT. Trimming removed 3 bases at V and 3 bases at J, with 9 bases between. The CDR3 has 14 residues.

This clone turned up a few times. The chain joins TRBV6-5 to TRBJ2-1; D unresolved. The germline CDR1 and CDR2 sequences are MNHEY and SVGAGI. The CDR3 spans 11 residues. V was shortened by 6 bases and J by 3 bases, with 3 bases between the two germline ends. The CDR3 sequence: CASRLYNEQFF. Written as DNA, the CDR3 is TGTGCCAGCAGGCTCTACAATGAGCAGTTCTTC.

This clone was recorded a few times. This sequence joins TRBV30 and TRBJ1-2; 7 bases align to TRBD1. This CDR3 comprises 14 residues. V shed 4 bases, J shed 1 base, and the junction held 6 bases outside the gene matches. The germline CDR1 and CDR2 sequences are GTSNPN and SVGIG (reference sequence). The CDR3 is CAWTQGHNNYGYTF. The CDR3 nucleotides are TGTGCCTGGACACAGGGGCACAATAACTATGGCTACACCTTC.

V is TRBV9 and J is TRBJ1-2, with D uncertain. The V end was cut by 0 bases, the J end by 9 bases, with 15 bases between. The CDR3 sequence is 14 residues long. Germline V gene sequence: CDR1 SGDLS, CDR2 YYNGEE. CDR3 residues: CASSVARAGPRYTF. The CDR3 coding sequence is TGTGCCAGCAGCGTAGCTCGGGCAGGACCCCGCTACACCTTC.

This chain connects TRBV7-2 to TRBJ2-7; a possible D gene is TRBD1 (5 bases). This CDR3 contains 13 residues. With 2 bases removed from V and 3 bases from J, the gap between germline ends came to 8 bases. Germline V gene sequence: CDR1 SGHTA, CDR2 FQGNSA. CDR3 loop: CASSLRQSYEQYF. The CDR3 DNA reads TGTGCCAGCAGCTTACGACAGAGCTACGAGCAGTACTTC.

Within the sample, this clone is large. CDR3 DNA: TGTGCCAGCAGCCAGGCCGGGACTACCTACGAGCAGTACTTC. Translation: CASSQAGTTYEQYF. This chain links TRBV14 with TRBJ2-7; TRBD2 agrees at 7 bases. Losses at the gene ends were 3 bases for V and 2 bases for J; bases not matched to a gene: 4. CDR1 is SGHDN and CDR2 is FVKESK in the germline V gene. This CDR3 contains 14 residues. Full variable domain (remainder filled in from reference TRBV14 and TRBJ2-7): EAGVTQFPSHSVIEKGQTVTLRCDPISGHDNLYWYRRVMGKEIKFLLHFVKESKQDESGMPNNRFLAERTGGTYSTLKVQPAELEDSGVYFCASSQAGTTYEQYFGPGTRLTVT.

This chain links TRBV2 with TRBJ2-1; D not resolved. Trimming took 4 bases from V and 6 from J, leaving 10 bases between them. The CDR3 is 13 amino acids. The germline gives CDR1 SNHLY, CDR2 FYNNEI. CDR3 amino acids: CASSVNGINEQFF. CDR3 DNA sequence: TGTGCCAGCAGTGTAAATGGAATCAATGAGCAGTTCTTC. Full variable domain (missing parts from reference TRBV2 and TRBJ2-1): EPEVTQTPSHQVTQMGQEVILRCVPISNHLYFYWYRQILGQKVEFLVSFYNNEISEKSEIFDDQFSVERPDGSNFTLKIRSTKLEDSAMYFCASSVNGINEQFFGPGTRLTVL.

This chain uses TRBV25-1 with TRBJ1-1; D unresolved. V was cut by 1 base and J by 2 bases, with 17 bases left in between. This CDR3 is built from 17 residues. Germline V gives CDR1 MGHDK, CDR2 SYGVNS. The CDR3 spells CASSEFYVEYSNTEAFF. Here the CDR3 DNA reads TGTGCCAGCAGTGAATTCTACGTAGAATACTCCAACACTGAAGCTTTCTTT.

This chain joins TRBV9 and TRBJ1-2; 8 nucleotides align to TRBD1. With V trimmed by 4 bases and J by 4 bases, 9 bases remained unmatched. Germline V gives CDR1 SGDLS, CDR2 YYNGEE. The CDR3 runs to 15 residues. The CDR3: CASSMTGAAVYGYTF. The CDR3 bases are TGTGCCAGCAGCATGACAGGGGCAGCCGTCTATGGCTACACCTTC.